These 26 T cell receptor beta chains originate from one sample sequenced in a study of radiotherapy plus CTLA-4 blockade in lung cancer. Assay used: immunoSEQ multiplex PCR; TCRdb lists only in-frame clones, some missing. The repertoire holds 60,000 to 85,000 clones, 70% to 90% seen once, with 0.87% in the top ten. The material sequenced was peripheral blood, taken from a patient treated with radiotherapy plus ipilimumab. The receptors were gathered from a human donor with non-small cell lung cancer who had stable disease on radiotherapy plus ipilimumab.

This clone appeared once. V usage is TRBV7-2 and J usage is TRBJ1-5; 8 nucleotides align to TRBD1. Germline V gene data show CDR1 as SGHTA and CDR2 as FQGNSA. J lost 5 bases, V lost 3 bases, and 6 bases had no gene match. The CDR3 runs 15 residues. The CDR3 DNA reads as TGTGCCAGCAGCTTTCACAGGGGGGAAGATCAGCCCCAGCATTTT. Its protein is CASSFHRGEDQPQHF.

The rearrangement joins TRBV11-3 to TRBJ2-1, with 10 bases aligning to TRBD2. The ends lost 5 bases at V and 5 bases at J; junction bases unmatched: 3. The length of the CDR3 is 14 residues. Germline loops: CDR1 SGHNT, CDR2 YENEEA. CDR3 DNA: TGTGCCAGCAGCATTAGCGGGAGGAACAATGAGCAGTTCTTC. It translates to CASSISGRNNEQFF.

The chain is built from TRBV5-1 and TRBJ1-2; 7 positions match TRBD1. In germline, CDR1 is SGHRS, CDR2 YFSETQ. The CDR3 sequence is 13 residues long. V shed 4 bases and J 14 bases; nucleotides not matched to a gene: 14. The CDR3 DNA reads as TGCGCCAGCAGCCCAGGGACAGCAGAGGCTAAAACCTTC. It encodes CASSPGTAEAKTF.

The V and J genes are TRBV5-1 and TRBJ1-6; D gene uncertain. Looked up from germline, CDR1 is SGHRS and CDR2 is YFSETQ. This CDR3 comprises 14 residues. With 3 bases removed from V and 7 bases from J, the gap between germline ends came to 11 bases. Here the CDR3 reads CASSSGNQNSPLHF. As DNA, the CDR3 is TGCGCCAGCAGCTCCGGGAACCAAAATTCACCCCTCCACTTT.

The CDR3 is CASSVPHRQAGEDNEQFF. The CDR3 DNA follows: TGTGCCAGCAGCGTACCCCATCGACAGGCAGGTGAAGACAATGAGCAGTTCTTC. The chain links TRBV9 to TRBJ2-1; a weak D match, TRBD1 (6 bases). CDR1 is SGDLS, CDR2 YYNGEE, per germline. The CDR3 totals 18 residues. Deletions cut 1 base from V and 5 bases from J, with 22 bases between.

J is TRBJ2-1 and V is TRBV7-7; D gene uncertain. The germline V and J ends were trimmed by 1 base and 4 bases, with 11 bases remaining between them. The CDR3 totals 15 residues. Germline CDR1 is SSHAT and CDR2 is FNYEAQ (reference sequence). CDR3: CASSLENGLYNEQFF. The CDR3 DNA sequence: TGTGCCAGCAGCTTAGAAAACGGCCTATACAATGAGCAGTTCTTC.

This chain links TRBV5-1 with TRBJ2-7; 10 positions match TRBD1. CDR1 SGHRS and CDR2 YFSETQ come from the germline V gene. The trim removed 7 bases at V and 4 bases at J, leaving 5 bases unmatched. This CDR3 has 13 residues. CDR3 protein: CASGRTGGYEQYF. The CDR3 DNA follows: TGCGCCAGCGGCCGGACAGGGGGATACGAGCAGTACTTC.

V and J are TRBV19 and TRBJ2-5, with 7 bases lining up with TRBD1. The J call is in doubt because the DNA end fits TRBJ2-7 better. Germline-derived CDR1 and CDR2 are LNHDA and SQIVND (reference sequence). The CDR3 has 20 residues. The CDR3 region is CASSTFPYKTGIPRTYEQYF. The CDR3 DNA is TGTGCCAGTAGTACGTTCCCATATAAGACAGGGATCCCAAGAACCTACGAGCAGTACTTC.

The J gene is TRBJ2-5, the V gene TRBV6-5, with D unresolved. This CDR3 region has 11 residues. The germline V and J ends were trimmed by 10 bases and 2 bases, with 8 bases remaining between them. Looked up from germline, CDR1 is MNHEY and CDR2 is SVGAGI. CDR3 region: CATGLQETQYF. The CDR3 DNA reads TGTGCCACTGGTCTTCAAGAGACCCAGTACTTC.

The chain has TRBV4-1 and TRBJ1-1; 8 nucleotides agree with TRBD1. With 4 bases clipped from V and 1 base from J, the junction kept 5 bases outside the gene matches. Germline assignment: CDR1 MGHRA and CDR2 YSYEKL. The CDR3 is 15 residues long. In nucleotides, the CDR3 is TGCGCCAGCAGCCGACAGGGGAGGACGAACACTGAAGCTTTCTTT. This codes for CASSRQGRTNTEAFF.

About this clone: This same CDR3 is encoded by further DNA sequences in the sample. The chain links TRBV9 to TRBJ2-2; possibly TRBD2 for D (6 bases). This CDR3 is 16 amino acids long. Germline V gives CDR1 SGDLS, CDR2 YYNGEE. Trimming shortened V by 2 bases and J by 0 bases, and 11 bases separated the two germline ends. CDR3 DNA: TGTGCCAGCAGCGTCGATCGGGGGTCGAACACCGGGGAGCTGTTTTTT. Its translation is CASSVDRGSNTGELFF.

A single count supports this clone. This rearrangement joins TRBV7-2 to TRBJ2-1; no clear D. The CDR3 loop spans 15 amino acids. V was clipped by 1 base and J by 1 base, with 8 bases between them. The germline CDR1 and CDR2 sequences are SGHTA and FQGNSA. CDR3 coding DNA: TGTGCCAGCAGCTTAGACGCGACTTCCTACAATGAGCAGTTCTTC. Translated, it gives CASSLDATSYNEQFF.

The V call is TRBV6-4, the J call TRBJ1-1; D gene uncertain. CDR1 and CDR2 (germline): MRHNA, SNTAGT. Deletions cut 6 bases from V and 3 bases from J, with 11 bases between. This CDR3 has 13 residues. CDR3 DNA: TGTGCCAGCAGGGCCGGTGGGGACACTGAAGCTTTCTTT. Translated: CASRAGGDTEAFF.

This rearrangement joins TRBV28 to TRBJ2-1; TRBD2 is a possible D gene (5 bases). V gave up 2 bases and J gave up 6 bases, with 11 bases separating them. Germline V CDR1 and CDR2: MDHEN, SYDVKM. This CDR3 is built from 14 residues. DNA for the CDR3: TGTGCCAGCAGTTTACTGGCGAGCGGCAATGAGCAGTTCTTC. Its protein is CASSLLASGNEQFF.

The chain joins TRBV6-1 to TRBJ2-2; either TRBD1 or TRBD2 may supply D (5 bases each). The CDR3 runs to 13 residues. The ends were cut back, 3 bases at V and 6 bases at J, with 8 bases in the middle. Germline assignment: CDR1 MNHNS and CDR2 SASEGT. CDR3 loop: CASSEGDAGELFF. The CDR3 DNA reads as TGTGCCAGCAGTGAGGGGGACGCCGGGGAGCTGTTTTTT.

V usage is TRBV28 and J usage is TRBJ1-2; 7 bases are a match to TRBD1. This CDR3 comprises 13 residues. Germline V gives CDR1 MDHEN, CDR2 SYDVKM. V lost 7 bases and J lost 8; bases outside the gene matches: 10. This CDR3 reads CASTLQGDFGYTF. The CDR3 DNA follows: TGTGCCAGCACTTTGCAGGGGGATTTCGGCTACACCTTC.

The gene calls are TRBV15 and TRBJ2-3; TRBD1 agrees at 10 bases. Germline V gene lookup returns CDR1 LNHNV and CDR2 YYDKDF (reference sequence). The CDR3 loop spans 15 amino acids. V lost 5 bases, J lost 2 bases, and 4 bases stayed unmatched. CDR3: CATSRDRGSTDTQYF. CDR3 DNA sequence: TGTGCCACCAGCCGGGACAGGGGTTCCACAGATACGCAGTATTTT.

The J gene is TRBJ2-5, the V gene TRBV18, with 11 bases lining up with TRBD1. Germline lookup yields CDR1 KGHSH and CDR2 LQKENI. The junction had 2 bases not matched to a gene; V was cut back by 2 bases and J by 0 bases. This CDR3 comprises 16 residues. CDR3 DNA: TGTGCCAGCTCACCAAGGGACAGGGGGTACCAAGAGACCCAGTACTTC. The encoded protein is CASSPRDRGYQETQYF.

This rearrangement joins TRBV6-5 to TRBJ1-4; TRBD1 matches 7 bases. V shed 5 bases and J 8 bases; nucleotides not matched to a gene: 8. The CDR3 contains 14 residues. CDR1 is MNHEY, CDR2 SVGAGI, per germline. The CDR3 DNA follows: TGTGCCAGCAGTCAGACAGGGACCTCCGAAAAACTGTTTTTT. Amino acid sequence: CASSQTGTSEKLFF.

Only one count was recorded for this clone. This rearrangement joins TRBV5-4 to TRBJ1-1; 10 positions agree with TRBD1. J lost 5 bases, V lost 3 bases, and 4 bases had no gene match. This CDR3 has 14 residues. Germline V CDR1 and CDR2: SGHNT, YYREEE (reference sequence). The CDR3: CASSSGQGRTEAFF. The CDR3 nucleotides read TGTGCCAGCAGCTCGGGACAGGGGAGGACTGAAGCTTTCTTT.

The chain has TRBV5-1 and TRBJ2-1, with D perhaps matching TRBD2 (6 bases). The CDR3 loop spans 15 amino acids. Germline V gene data show CDR1 as SGHRS and CDR2 as YFSETQ. Between the trimmed V and J ends, which lost 4 bases and 3 bases, there was a span of 14 bases. The CDR3 spells CASSQPGLGYNEQFF. CDR3 coding DNA: TGCGCCAGCAGCCAACCGGGACTTGGCTACAATGAGCAGTTCTTC.

The rearrangement uses TRBV28 and TRBJ2-3; maybe TRBD2 (6 bases). V was trimmed by 2 bases and J by 0 bases, leaving 21 bases between them. CDR3 length equals 19 residues. Germline-derived CDR1 and CDR2 are MDHEN and SYDVKM. Here the CDR3 reads CASSLQRRGAISSTDTQYF. CDR3 nucleotide sequence: TGTGCCAGCAGTTTACAGAGGCGCGGGGCCATTTCTAGCACAGATACGCAGTATTTT.

The rearrangement joins TRBV10-2 to TRBJ2-7; the D is unclear. CDR1 is WSHSY and CDR2 is SAAADI in the germline V gene. This CDR3 contains 15 residues. Trimming shortened V by 3 bases and J by 4 bases, and 16 bases separated the two germline ends. The CDR3 sequence is CASSDRRLISYEQYF. The CDR3 bases are TGCGCCAGCAGTGATCGCCGGTTGATTTCTTACGAGCAGTACTTC.

The chain is built from TRBV12-2 and TRBJ1-5. TRBV12-2 is noted as a pseudogene. This CDR3 has 18 amino acids. The DNA for the CDR3 is TGTGCAAGTCGCACCACACTACTGGAGGGCTGGGGAAATCAGCCCCAGCATTTT. It encodes CASRTTLLEGWGNQPQHF.

This clone appeared once. The genes are TRBV9 and TRBJ1-4; 10 positions match TRBD1. The CDR3 is 17 amino acids. The V and J ends lost 7 bases and 0 bases, in that order; junction bases with no gene match: 9. CDR1 is SGDLS, CDR2 YYNGEE, per germline. In nucleotides, the CDR3 is TGTGCCAGCGGGGGTGACAGGGGGCTTGCAACTAATGAAAAACTGTTTTTT. Protein sequence: CASGGDRGLATNEKLFF.

By frequency in the sample, this clone is medium-sized (0.01 to 0.1%). The rearrangement joins TRBV21-1 to TRBJ1-6. TRBV21-1 constitutes a pseudogene. The CDR3 has 15 amino acids. This CDR3 reads CARPKGSRRNSPLHF. Here the CDR3 DNA reads TGTGCCAGACCCAAAGGGTCTAGGCGTAATTCACCCCTCCACTTT.